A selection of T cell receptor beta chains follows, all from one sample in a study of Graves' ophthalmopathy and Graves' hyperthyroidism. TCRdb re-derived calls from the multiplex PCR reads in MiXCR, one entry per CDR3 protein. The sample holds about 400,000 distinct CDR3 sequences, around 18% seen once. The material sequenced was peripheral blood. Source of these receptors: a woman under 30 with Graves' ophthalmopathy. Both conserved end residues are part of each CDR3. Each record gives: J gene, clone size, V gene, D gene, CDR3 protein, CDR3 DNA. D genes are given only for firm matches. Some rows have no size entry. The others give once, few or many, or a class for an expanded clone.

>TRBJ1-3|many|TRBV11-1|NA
CASSFSVSGDSGNTIYF
TGTGCCAGCAGCTTCTCGGTTTCAGGGGACTCTGGAAACACCATATATTTT
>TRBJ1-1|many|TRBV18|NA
CASSPTGGYTEAFF
TGTGCCAGCTCACCAACCGGGGGATACACTGAAGCTTTCTTT
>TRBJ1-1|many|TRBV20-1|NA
CSASPLQGFPNTEAFF
TGCAGTGCTAGTCCTCTACAGGGTTTTCCGAACACTGAAGCTTTCTTT
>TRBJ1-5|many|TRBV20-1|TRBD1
CSARLPGGERSNQPQHF
TGCAGTGCTAGACTTCCAGGGGGCGAGAGAAGCAATCAGCCCCAGCATTTT
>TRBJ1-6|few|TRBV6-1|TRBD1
CASNTGGNSPLHF
TGTGCCAGCAATACAGGGGGGAATTCACCCCTCCACTTT
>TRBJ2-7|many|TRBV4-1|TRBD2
CASSQDGLVAYEQYF
TGCGCCAGCAGCCAAGACGGACTAGTTGCCTACGAGCAGTACTTC
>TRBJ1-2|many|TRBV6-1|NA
CASSDPRGANYGYTF
TGTGCCAGCAGTGACCCCCGGGGAGCTAACTATGGCTACACCTTC
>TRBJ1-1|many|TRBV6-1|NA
CASTPGGQGTEAFF
TGTGCCAGCACCCCCGGGGGGCAGGGCACTGAAGCTTTCTTT
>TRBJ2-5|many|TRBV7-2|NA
CASSLGVTNQETQYF
TGTGCCAGCAGCCTAGGCGTAACAAACCAAGAGACCCAGTACTTC
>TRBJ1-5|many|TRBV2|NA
CASSDSPGNNQPQHF
TGTGCCAGCAGTGACTCCCCAGGGAATAATCAGCCCCAGCATTTT
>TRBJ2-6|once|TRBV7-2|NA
CASSLAVLTF
TGTGCCAGCAGCTTAGCCGTCCTGACTTTC
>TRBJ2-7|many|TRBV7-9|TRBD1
CASSWTGSEQYF
TGTGCCAGCAGCTGGACAGGGAGCGAGCAGTACTTC
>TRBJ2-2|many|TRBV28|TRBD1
CASSTATGTGTGELFF
TGTGCCAGCAGCACCGCGACCGGGACAGGGACCGGGGAGCTGTTTTTT
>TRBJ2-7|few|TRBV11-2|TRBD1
CASSLNRDRHYEQYF
TGTGCCAGCAGTTTGAACCGGGACAGGCACTACGAGCAGTACTTC
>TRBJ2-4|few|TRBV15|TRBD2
CATSRVAGGPVAKNIQYF
TGTGCCACCAGCAGAGTAGCGGGGGGGCCGGTAGCCAAAAACATTCAGTACTTC
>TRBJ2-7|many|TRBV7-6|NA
CASSLGAQGGWEPYSYEQYF
TGTGCCAGCAGCTTAGGAGCCCAAGGCGGGTGGGAGCCTTATTCCTACGAGCAGTACTTC
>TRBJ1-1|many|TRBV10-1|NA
CASNADRRDTEAFF
TGCGCCAGCAACGCGGACAGAAGAGACACTGAAGCTTTCTTT
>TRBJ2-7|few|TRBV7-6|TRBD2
CASSPKTSVSYEQYF
TGTGCCAGCAGCCCCAAGACTAGCGTATCCTACGAGCAGTACTTC
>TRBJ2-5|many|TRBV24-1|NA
CATSDSPEETQYF
TGTGCCACCAGTGATTCCCCGGAAGAGACCCAGTACTTC
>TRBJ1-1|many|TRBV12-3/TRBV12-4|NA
CASRPDGRTEAFF
TGTGCCAGCAGGCCGGACGGTAGGACTGAAGCTTTCTTT
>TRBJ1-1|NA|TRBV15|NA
CATSRDTTAFF
TGTGCCACCAGCAGGGATACGACCGCTTTCTTT
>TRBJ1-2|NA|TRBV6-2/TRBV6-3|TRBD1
CASSAPGQGIGGYTF
TGTGCCAGCAGCGCGCCGGGACAGGGGATTGGGGGCTACACCTTC
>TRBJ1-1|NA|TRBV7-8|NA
CASSLESGSAMNTEAFF
TGTGCCAGCAGCTTAGAATCGGGGAGTGCAATGAACACTGAAGCTTTCTTT
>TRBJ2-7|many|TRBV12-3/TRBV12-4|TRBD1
CASKIRQGNYEQYF
TGTGCCAGCAAGATAAGACAGGGGAACTACGAGCAGTACTTC
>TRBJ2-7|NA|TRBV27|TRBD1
CASSQGTGKLDEQYF
TGTGCCAGCAGTCAAGGGACAGGGAAATTGGACGAGCAGTACTTC
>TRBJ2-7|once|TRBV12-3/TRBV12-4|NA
CASSLAGRGPYEQYF
TGTGCCAGCAGTTTAGCCGGGAGGGGGCCCTACGAGCAGTACTTC
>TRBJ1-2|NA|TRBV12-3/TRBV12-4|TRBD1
CASSRVTGERGYTF
TGTGCCAGCAGCCGAGTGACAGGGGAGCGTGGCTACACCTTC
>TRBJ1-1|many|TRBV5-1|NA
CASTQTFRNTEAFF
TGCGCCAGCACTCAGACATTCCGGAACACTGAAGCTTTCTTT
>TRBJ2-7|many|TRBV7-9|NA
CASSLESGTDYEQYF
TGTGCCAGCAGCTTAGAATCCGGGACGGACTACGAGCAGTACTTC
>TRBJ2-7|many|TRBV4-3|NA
CASSQGVTYEQYF
TGCGCCAGCAGCCAAGGGGTGACCTACGAGCAGTACTTC
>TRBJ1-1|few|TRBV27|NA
CASRHRLTAWDTEAFF
TGTGCCAGCAGACACCGCTTGACAGCTTGGGACACTGAAGCTTTCTTT
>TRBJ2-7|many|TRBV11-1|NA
CASSPRQGSGGSEQYF
TGTGCCAGCAGCCCAAGGCAGGGCTCAGGAGGATCCGAGCAGTACTTC
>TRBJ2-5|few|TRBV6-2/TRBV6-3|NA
CASSQDIQETQYF
TGTGCCAGCAGTCAGGACATTCAAGAGACCCAGTACTTC
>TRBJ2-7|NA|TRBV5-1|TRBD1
CASSLVPGQVYEQYF
TGCGCCAGCAGCTTGGTCCCGGGACAGGTCTACGAGCAGTACTTC